Listed here are 13 T cell receptor beta chains from one sample, sequenced in a study of prognosis after radiotherapy for stage I lung cancer. Genomic DNA yielded TCR beta CDR3, amplified by two-round multiplex PCR. First-round PCR used primers specific to each TRBV and TRBJ gene. TCRdb re-analysed the multiplex PCR reads in MiXCR, keeping a single row per CDR3 protein. The repertoire consists of tens of thousands of distinct CDR3 sequences, with about 46% occurring once and the leading ten covering roughly 30%. The specimen comprised PBMCs, sampled before or after stereotactic body radiation therapy (not recorded which). The receptors derive from a donor over 45 with non-small cell lung cancer.

This clonotype showed up just once. CDR3 region: CASSEATGVFYGYTF. CDR3 nucleotide sequence: TGTGCCAGCAGTGAAGCTACGGGCGTATTCTATGGCTACACCTTC. J is TRBJ1-2 and V is TRBV6-1; no firm D call. V gave up 0 bases and J gave up 4 bases, with 12 bases separating them. Germline V lookup: CDR1 MNHNS, CDR2 SASEGT. The CDR3 has 15 amino acids.

V gene TRBV6-1 combines with J gene TRBJ1-6; no definite D call. The CDR3 runs to 15 residues. Germline V gene sequence: CDR1 MNHNS, CDR2 SASEGT. Trimming removed 1 base at V and 6 bases at J, with 10 bases between. CDR3 sequence: CASSEGSASNSPLHF. As DNA, the CDR3 is TGTGCCAGCAGTGAAGGGTCGGCGTCTAATTCACCCCTCCACTTT.

This clonotype was counted many times. The rearrangement joins TRBV5-1 to TRBJ1-1, with D perhaps TRBD1 (6 bases). The CDR3 spans 15 residues. Germline loops: CDR1 SGHRS, CDR2 YFSETQ. Trimming took 2 bases from V and 2 from J, leaving 13 bases between them. The CDR3 sequence is CASSFGGGPNTEAFF. The CDR3 nucleotides read TGCGCCAGCAGCTTTGGGGGCGGACCAAACACTGAAGCTTTCTTT.

This clonotype was seen ten or more times. V is TRBV18 and J is TRBJ2-3; D is possibly TRBD1 (5 bases). Germline V gene lookup returns CDR1 KGHSH and CDR2 LQKENI. CDR3 length: 14 amino acids. With 4 bases removed from V and 6 bases from J, the gap between germline ends came to 14 bases. CDR3 nucleotide sequence: TGTGCCAGCTCACTTACCTACTCAGGGGATACGCAGTATTTT. Protein sequence: CASSLTYSGDTQYF.

This clonotype was counted ten times or more. The V gene is TRBV7-3, the J gene TRBJ2-1; TRBD2 agrees at 8 bases. This CDR3 is 13 amino acids long. Germline CDR1 reads SGHTA; CDR2 reads FQGTGA. The junction had 6 bases not matched to a gene; V was cut back by 5 bases and J by 9 bases. The CDR3 sequence: CASSPTSAAEQFF. The CDR3 nucleotides are TGTGCCAGCAGCCCGACTAGCGCGGCTGAGCAGTTCTTC. Full variable domain (missing parts from reference TRBV7-3 and TRBJ2-1): GAGVSQTPSNKVTEKGKYVELRCDPISGHTALYWYRQSLGQGPEFLIYFQGTGAADDSGLPNDRFFAVRPEGSVSTLKIQRTERGDSAVYLCASSPTSAAEQFFGPGTRLTVL.

The chain uses TRBV5-1 and TRBJ2-7; TRBD1 might be the D (5 bases). Germline lookup yields CDR1 SGHRS and CDR2 YFSETQ. Trimming shortened V by 5 bases and J by 4 bases, and 16 bases separated the two germline ends. The CDR3 loop spans 14 amino acids. CDR3 sequence reads: CASRLQVPSYEQYF. The CDR3 DNA reads as TGCGCCAGCAGATTACAGGTTCCCTCTTACGAGCAGTACTTC.

This clonotype ranks as medium-sized. The V gene is TRBV6-2 or TRBV6-3, the J gene TRBJ2-7; the D gene is possibly TRBD1 (6 bases). V dropped 2 bases and J dropped 4 bases, with 15 bases sitting between them. CDR1 and CDR2 (germline): MNHEY, SVGEGT. CDR3 length: 15 amino acids. CDR3 bases: TGTGCCAGCAGTTACGTCACCGACAGGCTTTACGAGCAGTACTTC. Translated, it gives CASSYVTDRLYEQYF.

This clonotype showed up many times. This chain connects TRBV2 to TRBJ2-2, with D tentatively TRBD2 (6 bases). Germline CDR1 SNHLY, CDR2 FYNNEI. This CDR3 comprises 16 residues. Trimming took off 4 bases at V and 0 bases at J, with 12 bases between the two ends. As DNA, the CDR3 is TGTGCCAGCAGTGCATACCGGGAGCCGAACACCGGGGAGCTGTTTTTT. Translated, it gives CASSAYREPNTGELFF.

This clonotype was seen a handful of times. The J gene is TRBJ1-5, the V gene TRBV30; weak D call: TRBD1 (5 bases). The V and J ends lost 1 base and 1 base respectively, with 11 bases between them. This CDR3 region has 15 residues. Germline CDR1 GTSNPN, CDR2 SVGIG (reference sequence). DNA of the CDR3: TGTGCCTGGAGTGCTTCGGACATCAGCAATCAGCCCCAGCATTTT. Residues: CAWSASDISNQPQHF.

A remark on this clonotype: No conserved phenylalanine or tryptophan ends this CDR3, so it is likely a read error. V is TRBV24-1 and J is TRBJ2-3; D possibly corresponds to TRBD1 (5 bases). The germline gives CDR1 KGHDR, CDR2 SFDVKD. The CDR3 is 15 amino acids. This CDR3 is CATSDGRRVPDKQYL. The CDR3 region has the DNA TGTGCCACCAGTGATGGTCGCAGGGTCCCAGATAAGCAGTATCTT.

In its sample, this clonotype ranks as large (0.1 to 1%). The chain employs TRBV12-3 or TRBV12-4 and TRBJ2-7; no definite D call. Trimming removed 8 bases from V and 6 bases from J, with 20 bases in between. The CDR3 is made up of 14 amino acids. This CDR3 reads CASLSELLPTEQYF. CDR3 in DNA: TGTGCCAGCCTTAGTGAACTCTTGCCTACCGAGCAGTACTTC.

Comment on this clonotype: The germline gene is not matched at one end of the junction; a read error may be the cause. The gene calls are TRBV5-6 and TRBJ1-4, with 7 bases matching TRBD1. There are 15 residues in the CDR3. Germline values: CDR1 SGHDT, CDR2 YYEEEE. The CDR3 sequence is CASILGGQSNEKLFF. CDR3 bases: TGTGCCAGCATCTTGGGGGGACAGTCCAATGAAAAACTGTTTTTT.

This clonotype was picked up many times. J is TRBJ1-2 and V is TRBV5-1; D is possibly TRBD1 (6 bases). Germline CDR1 and CDR2: SGHRS and YFSETQ. Trimming left V 1 base short and J 7 bases short, with 20 bases between. CDR3 length: 16 amino acids. The CDR3: CASSLIPLGEGVGYTF. DNA for the CDR3: TGCGCCAGCAGCTTGATACCACTCGGGGAGGGGGTTGGCTACACCTTC.